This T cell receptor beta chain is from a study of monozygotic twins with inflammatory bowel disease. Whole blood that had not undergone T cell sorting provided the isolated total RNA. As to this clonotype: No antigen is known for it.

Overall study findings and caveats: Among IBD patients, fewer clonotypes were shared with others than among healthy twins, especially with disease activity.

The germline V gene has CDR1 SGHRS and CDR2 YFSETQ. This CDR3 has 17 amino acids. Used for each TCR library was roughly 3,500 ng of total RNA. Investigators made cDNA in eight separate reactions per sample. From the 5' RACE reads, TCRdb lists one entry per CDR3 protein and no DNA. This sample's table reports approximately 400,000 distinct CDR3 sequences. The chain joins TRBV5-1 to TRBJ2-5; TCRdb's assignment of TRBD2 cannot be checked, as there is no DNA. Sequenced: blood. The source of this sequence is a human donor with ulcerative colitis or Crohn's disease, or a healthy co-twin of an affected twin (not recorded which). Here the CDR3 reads CASSLGLAGGYQETQYF.